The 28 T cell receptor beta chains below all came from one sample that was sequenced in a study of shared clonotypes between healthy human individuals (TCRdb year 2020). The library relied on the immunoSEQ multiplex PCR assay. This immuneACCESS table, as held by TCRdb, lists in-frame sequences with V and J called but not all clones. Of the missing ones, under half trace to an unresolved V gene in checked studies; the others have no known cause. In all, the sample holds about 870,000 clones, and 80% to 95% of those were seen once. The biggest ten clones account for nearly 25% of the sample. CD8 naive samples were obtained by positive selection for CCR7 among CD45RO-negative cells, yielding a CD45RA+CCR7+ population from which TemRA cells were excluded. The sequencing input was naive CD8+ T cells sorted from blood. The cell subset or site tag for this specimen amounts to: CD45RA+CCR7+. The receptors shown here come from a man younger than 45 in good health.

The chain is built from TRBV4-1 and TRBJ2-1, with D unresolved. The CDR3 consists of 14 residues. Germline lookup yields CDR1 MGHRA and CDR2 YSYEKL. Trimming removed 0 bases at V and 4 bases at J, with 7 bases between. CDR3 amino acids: CASSQELGYNEQFF. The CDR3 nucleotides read TGCGCCAGCAGCCAAGAACTGGGGTACAATGAGCAGTTCTTC.

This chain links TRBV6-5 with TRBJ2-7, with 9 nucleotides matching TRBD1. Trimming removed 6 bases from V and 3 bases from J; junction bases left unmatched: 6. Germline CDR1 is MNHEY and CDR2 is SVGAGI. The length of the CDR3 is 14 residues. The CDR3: CASSDQTGGYEQYF. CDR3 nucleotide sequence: TGTGCCAGCAGCGACCAGACAGGGGGCTACGAGCAGTACTTC.

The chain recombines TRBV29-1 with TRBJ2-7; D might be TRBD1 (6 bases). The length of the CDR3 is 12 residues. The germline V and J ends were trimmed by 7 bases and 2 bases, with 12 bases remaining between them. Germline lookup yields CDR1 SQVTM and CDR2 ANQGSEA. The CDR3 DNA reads TGCAGCGCTAGACAGGAGACCTACGAGCAGTACTTC. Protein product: CSARQETYEQYF.

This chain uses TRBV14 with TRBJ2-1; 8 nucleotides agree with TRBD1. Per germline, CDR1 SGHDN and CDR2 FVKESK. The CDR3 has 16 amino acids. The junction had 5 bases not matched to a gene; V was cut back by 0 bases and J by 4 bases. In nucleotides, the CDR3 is TGTGCCAGCAGCCAAGACTGGGACAGGCTTTACAATGAGCAGTTCTTC. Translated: CASSQDWDRLYNEQFF. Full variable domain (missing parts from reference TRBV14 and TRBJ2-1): EAGVTQFPSHSVIEKGQTVTLRCDPISGHDNLYWYRRVMGKEIKFLLHFVKESKQDESGMPNNRFLAERTGGTYSTLKVQPAELEDSGVYFCASSQDWDRLYNEQFFGPGTRLTVL.

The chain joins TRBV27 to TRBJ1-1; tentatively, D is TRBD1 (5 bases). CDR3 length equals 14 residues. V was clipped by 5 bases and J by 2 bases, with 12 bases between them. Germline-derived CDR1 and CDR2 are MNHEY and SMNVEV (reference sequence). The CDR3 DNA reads TGTGCCAGCAGTACCCGACAGTATAACACTGAAGCTTTCTTT. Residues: CASSTRQYNTEAFF.

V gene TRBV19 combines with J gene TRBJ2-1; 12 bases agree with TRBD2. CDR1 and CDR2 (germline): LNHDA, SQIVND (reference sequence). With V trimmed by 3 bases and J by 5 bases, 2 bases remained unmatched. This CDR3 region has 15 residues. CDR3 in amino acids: CASSIGLAGNNEQFF. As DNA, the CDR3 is TGTGCCAGTAGTATTGGACTAGCGGGGAACAATGAGCAGTTCTTC.

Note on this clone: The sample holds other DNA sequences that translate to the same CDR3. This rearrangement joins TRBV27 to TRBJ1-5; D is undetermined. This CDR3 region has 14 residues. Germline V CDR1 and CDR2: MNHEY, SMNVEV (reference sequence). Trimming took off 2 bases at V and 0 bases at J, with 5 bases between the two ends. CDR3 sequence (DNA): TGTGCCAGCAGTTTAGGGTATAGCAATCAGCCCCAGCATTTT. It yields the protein CASSLGYSNQPQHF.

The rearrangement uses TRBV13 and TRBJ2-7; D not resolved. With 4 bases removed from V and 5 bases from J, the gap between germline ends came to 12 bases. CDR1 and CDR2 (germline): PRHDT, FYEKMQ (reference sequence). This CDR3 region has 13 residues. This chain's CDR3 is CASSSSSLDEQYF. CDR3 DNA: TGTGCCAGCAGCTCCTCAAGCCTGGACGAGCAGTACTTC. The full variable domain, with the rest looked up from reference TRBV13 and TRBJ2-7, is AAGVIQSPRHLIKEKRETATLKCYPIPRHDTVYWYQQGPGQDPQFLISFYEKMQSDKGSIPDRFSAQQFSDYHSELNMSSLELGDSALYFCASSSSSLDEQYFGPGTRLTVT.

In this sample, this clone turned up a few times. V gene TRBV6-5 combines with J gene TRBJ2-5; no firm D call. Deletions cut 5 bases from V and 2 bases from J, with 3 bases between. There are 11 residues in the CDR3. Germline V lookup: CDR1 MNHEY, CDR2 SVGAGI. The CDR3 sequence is CASSTQETQYF. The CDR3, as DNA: TGTGCCAGCAGTACTCAAGAGACCCAGTACTTC.

As DNA, the CDR3 is TGTGCCAGCTCGCCCCGGGGCACAGATACGCAGTATTTT. Amino acid sequence: CASSPRGTDTQYF. This chain uses TRBV7-8 with TRBJ2-3; D remains ambiguous. CDR3 length: 13 residues. The V gene lost 8 bases and the J gene lost 1 base, with 10 bases spanning the gap. Germline CDR1 reads SGHVS; CDR2 reads FQNEAQ. Full variable domain (outside the CDR3, taken from reference TRBV7-8 and TRBJ2-3): GAGVSQSPRYKVAKRGQDVALRCDPISGHVSLFWYQQALGQGPEFLTYFQNEAQLDKSGLPSDRFFAERPEGSVSTLKIQRTQQEDSAVYLCASSPRGTDTQYFGPGTRLTVL.

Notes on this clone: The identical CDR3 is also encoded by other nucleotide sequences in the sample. The CDR3 nucleotides are TGTGCCAGCAGCGTAGACGGCGGGAGCACAGATACGCAGTATTTT. Amino acid sequence: CASSVDGGSTDTQYF. The chain employs TRBV9 and TRBJ2-3, with D perhaps matching TRBD2 (5 bases). The CDR3 sequence is 15 residues long. From germline, CDR1 is SGDLS and CDR2 YYNGEE. Trimming took off 0 bases at V and 0 bases at J, with 8 bases between the two ends.

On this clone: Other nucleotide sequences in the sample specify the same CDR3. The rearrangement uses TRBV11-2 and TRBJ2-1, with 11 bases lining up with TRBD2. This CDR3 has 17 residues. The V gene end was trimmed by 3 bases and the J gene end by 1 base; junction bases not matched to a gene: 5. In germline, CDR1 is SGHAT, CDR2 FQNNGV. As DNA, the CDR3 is TGTGCCAGCAGCTTGGGGACTAGCGGACTTTCCTACAATGAGCAGTTCTTC. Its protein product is CASSLGTSGLSYNEQFF.

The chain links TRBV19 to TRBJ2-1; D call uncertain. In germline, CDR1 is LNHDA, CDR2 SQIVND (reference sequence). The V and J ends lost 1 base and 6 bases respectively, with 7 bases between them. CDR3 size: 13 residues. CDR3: CASSIVPGNEQFF. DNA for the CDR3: TGTGCCAGTAGTATAGTCCCGGGCAATGAGCAGTTCTTC. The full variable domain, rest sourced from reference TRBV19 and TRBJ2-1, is DGGITQSPKYLFRKEGQNVTLSCEQNLNHDAMYWYRQDPGQGLRLIYYSQIVNDFQKGDIAEGYSVSREKKESFPLTVTSAQKNPTAFYLCASSIVPGNEQFFGPGTRLTVL.

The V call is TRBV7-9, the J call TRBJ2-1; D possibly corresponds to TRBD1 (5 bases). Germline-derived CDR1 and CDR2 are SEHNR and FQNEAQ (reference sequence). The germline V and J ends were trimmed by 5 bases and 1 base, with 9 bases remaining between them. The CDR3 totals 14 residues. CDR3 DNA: TGTGCCAGCAGCCATGGACAATCCTACAATGAGCAGTTCTTC. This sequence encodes CASSHGQSYNEQFF.

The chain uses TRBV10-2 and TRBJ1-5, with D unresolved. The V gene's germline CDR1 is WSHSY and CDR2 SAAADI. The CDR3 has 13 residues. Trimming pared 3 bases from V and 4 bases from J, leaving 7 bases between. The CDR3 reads CASSDWRNQPQHF. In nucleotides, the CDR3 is TGCGCCAGCAGTGATTGGCGGAATCAGCCCCAGCATTTT.

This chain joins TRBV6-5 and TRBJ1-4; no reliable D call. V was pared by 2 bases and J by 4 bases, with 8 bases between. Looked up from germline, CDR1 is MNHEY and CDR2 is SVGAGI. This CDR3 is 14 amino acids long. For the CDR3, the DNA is TGTGCCAGCAGTTACAGGGAAGATAATGAAAAACTGTTTTTT. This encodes CASSYREDNEKLFF.

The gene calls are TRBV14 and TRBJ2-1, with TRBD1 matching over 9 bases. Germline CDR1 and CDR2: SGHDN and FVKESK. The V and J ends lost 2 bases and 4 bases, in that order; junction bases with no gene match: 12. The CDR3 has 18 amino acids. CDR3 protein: CASSQYQPTGGGYNEQFF. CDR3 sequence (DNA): TGTGCCAGCAGCCAATATCAACCGACAGGGGGTGGATACAATGAGCAGTTCTTC.

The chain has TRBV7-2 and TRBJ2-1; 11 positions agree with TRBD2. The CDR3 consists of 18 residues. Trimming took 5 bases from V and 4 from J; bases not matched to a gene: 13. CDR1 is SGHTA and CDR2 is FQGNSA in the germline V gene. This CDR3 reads CASSLPLSSGRIYNEQFF. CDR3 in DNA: TGTGCCAGCAGCCTTCCTTTGTCTAGCGGGAGGATTTACAATGAGCAGTTCTTC.

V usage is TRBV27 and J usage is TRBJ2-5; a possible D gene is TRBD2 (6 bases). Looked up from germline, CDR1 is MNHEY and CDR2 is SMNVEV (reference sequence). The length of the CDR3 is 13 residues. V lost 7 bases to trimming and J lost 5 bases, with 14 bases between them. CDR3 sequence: CASKGAGGETQYF. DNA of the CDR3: TGTGCCAGCAAAGGGGCAGGAGGGGAGACCCAGTACTTC.

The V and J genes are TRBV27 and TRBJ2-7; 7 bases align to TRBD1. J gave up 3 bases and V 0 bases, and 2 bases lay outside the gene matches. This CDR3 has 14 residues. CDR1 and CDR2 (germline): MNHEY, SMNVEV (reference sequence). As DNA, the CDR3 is TGTGCCAGCAGTTTATCAGGGGGCTACTACGAGCAGTACTTC. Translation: CASSLSGGYYEQYF.

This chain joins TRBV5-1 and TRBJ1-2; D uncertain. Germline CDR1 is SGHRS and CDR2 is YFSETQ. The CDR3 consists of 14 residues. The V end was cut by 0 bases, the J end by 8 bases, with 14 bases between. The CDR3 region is CASSLVRGTDGYTF. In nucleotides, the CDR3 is TGCGCCAGCAGCTTGGTCCGGGGAACCGACGGCTACACCTTC.

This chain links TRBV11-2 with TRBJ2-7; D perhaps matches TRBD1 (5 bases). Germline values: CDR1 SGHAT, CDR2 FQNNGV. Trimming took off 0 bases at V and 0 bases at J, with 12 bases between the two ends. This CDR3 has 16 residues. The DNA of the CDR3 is TGTGCCAGCAGCTTAGATACCTTTGACAGCTCCTACGAGCAGTACTTC. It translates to CASSLDTFDSSYEQYF. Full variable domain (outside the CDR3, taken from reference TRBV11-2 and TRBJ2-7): EAGVAQSPRYKIIEKRQSVAFWCNPISGHATLYWYQQILGQGPKLLIQFQNNGVVDDSQLPKDRFSAERLKGVDSTLKIQPAKLEDSAVYLCASSLDTFDSSYEQYFGPGTRLTVT.

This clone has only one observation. CDR3 bases: TGTGCCAGCAGCTCTTCGGGTGAGGGCTACACCTTC. It codes for CASSSSGEGYTF. This chain uses TRBV6-5 with TRBJ1-2; unclear D gene. The V end was cut by 6 bases, the J end by 8 bases, with 13 bases between. CDR3 length: 12 residues. Germline-derived CDR1 and CDR2 are MNHEY and SVGAGI.

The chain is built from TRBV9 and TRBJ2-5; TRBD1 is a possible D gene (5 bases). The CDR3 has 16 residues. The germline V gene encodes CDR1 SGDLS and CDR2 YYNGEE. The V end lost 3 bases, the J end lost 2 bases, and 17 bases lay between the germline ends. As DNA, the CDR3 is TGTGCCAGCAGCGCCACTTTGACAGAACCTCAAGAGACCCAGTACTTC. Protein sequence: CASSATLTEPQETQYF.

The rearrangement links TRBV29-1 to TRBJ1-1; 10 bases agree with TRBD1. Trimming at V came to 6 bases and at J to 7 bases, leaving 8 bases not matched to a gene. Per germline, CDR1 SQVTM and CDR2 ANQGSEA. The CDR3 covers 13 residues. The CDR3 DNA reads TGCAGCGTCTGGACAGGGGGAGTGGATGAAGCTTTCTTT. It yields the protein CSVWTGGVDEAFF.

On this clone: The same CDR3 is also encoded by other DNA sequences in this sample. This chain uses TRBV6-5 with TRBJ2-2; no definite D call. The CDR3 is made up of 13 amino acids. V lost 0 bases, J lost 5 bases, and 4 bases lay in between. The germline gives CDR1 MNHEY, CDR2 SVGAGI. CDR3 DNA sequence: TGTGCCAGCAGTTACTCACGTACCGGGGAGCTGTTTTTT. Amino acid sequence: CASSYSRTGELFF.

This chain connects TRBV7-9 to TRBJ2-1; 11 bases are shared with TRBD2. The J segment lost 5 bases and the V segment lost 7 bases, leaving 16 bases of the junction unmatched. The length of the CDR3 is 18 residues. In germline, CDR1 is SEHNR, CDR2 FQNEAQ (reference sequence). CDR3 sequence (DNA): TGTGCCAGCACTCCCAGCGTAGCGGGAGGGCCGGTCGACAATGAGCAGTTCTTC. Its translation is CASTPSVAGGPVDNEQFF.

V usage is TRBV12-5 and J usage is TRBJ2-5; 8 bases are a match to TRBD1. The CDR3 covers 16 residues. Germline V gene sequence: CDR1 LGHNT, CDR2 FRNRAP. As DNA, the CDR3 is TGTGCCGCAGACAGGGGACCCTCCTGCCTCCAAGAGACCCAGTACTTC. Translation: CAADRGPSCLQETQYF.